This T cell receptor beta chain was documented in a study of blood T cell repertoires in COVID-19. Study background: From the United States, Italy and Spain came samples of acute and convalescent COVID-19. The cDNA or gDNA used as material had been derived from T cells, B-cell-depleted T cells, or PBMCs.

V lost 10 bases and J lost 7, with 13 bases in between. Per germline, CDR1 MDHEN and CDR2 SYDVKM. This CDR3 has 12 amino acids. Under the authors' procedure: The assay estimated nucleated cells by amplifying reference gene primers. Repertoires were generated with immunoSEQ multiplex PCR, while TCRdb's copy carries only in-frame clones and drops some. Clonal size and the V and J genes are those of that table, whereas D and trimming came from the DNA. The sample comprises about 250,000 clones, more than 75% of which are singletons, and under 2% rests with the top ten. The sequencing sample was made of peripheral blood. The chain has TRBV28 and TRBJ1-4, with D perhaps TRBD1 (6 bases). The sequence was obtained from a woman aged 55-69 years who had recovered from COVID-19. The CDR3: CAIQDSVEKLFF. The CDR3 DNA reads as TGTGCCATCCAGGACAGCGTTGAAAAACTGTTTTTT.